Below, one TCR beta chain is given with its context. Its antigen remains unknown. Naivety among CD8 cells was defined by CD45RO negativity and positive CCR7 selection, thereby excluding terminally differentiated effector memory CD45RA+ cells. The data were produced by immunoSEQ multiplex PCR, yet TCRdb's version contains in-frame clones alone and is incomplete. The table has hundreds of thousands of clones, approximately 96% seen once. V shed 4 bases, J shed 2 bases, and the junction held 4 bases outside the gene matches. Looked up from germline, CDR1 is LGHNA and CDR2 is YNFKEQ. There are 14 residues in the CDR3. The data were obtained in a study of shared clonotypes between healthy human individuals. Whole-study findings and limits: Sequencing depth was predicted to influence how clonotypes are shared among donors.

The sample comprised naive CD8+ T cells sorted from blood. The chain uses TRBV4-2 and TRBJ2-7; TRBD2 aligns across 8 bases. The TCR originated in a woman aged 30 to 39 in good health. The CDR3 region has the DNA TGTGCCAGCAGCCCGGGACTAGGGGCCTACGAGCAGTACTTC. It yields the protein CASSPGLGAYEQYF.